This T cell receptor (beta chain) was obtained from a study of blood T cell repertoires in COVID-19. Study overall: Acute and convalescent COVID-19 samples came from the United States, Italy and Spain.

TCRdb's copy holds only in-frame clones and misses some; the assay was immunoSEQ multiplex PCR. Seen here are some 190,000 clones, 70% to 90% observed once, and the top ten hold roughly 5%. Between the trimmed V and J ends, which lost 3 bases and 0 bases, there was a span of 9 bases. The CDR3 is made up of 16 amino acids. CDR1 KGHSH and CDR2 LQKENI come from the germline V gene. The source of this sequence is a woman of 80 years or more with acute or convalescent COVID-19. The source material was peripheral blood. The chain links TRBV18 to TRBJ1-6; unclear D gene. The CDR3 region is CASSPIPGSYNSPLHF. As DNA, the CDR3 is TGTGCCAGCTCACCCATCCCGGGCTCCTATAATTCACCCCTCCACTTT.